This TCR beta chain was sequenced in a study of shared clonotypes between healthy human individuals. Whole-study findings and limits: Clonotype sharing among donors was expected to depend on sequencing depth. Sampling used blood alone; tissue repertoires probably differ.

Details on this clone: What it binds is not known.

The study used 98 million or so PBMCs per unsorted sample for genomic DNA. Measured with immunoSEQ multiplex PCR; TCRdb has only the in-frame clones, and not every one. The repertoire holds hundreds of thousands of clones, with roughly 80% as singletons. The V gene's germline CDR1 is SGHTA and CDR2 FQGTGA. V lost 6 bases and J 0 bases, leaving 7 bases between the germline ends. CDR3 length: 13 amino acids. Input material: PBMCs. The sequence was collected from a woman aged 40 to 50 in good health. Some clones in this sample may be carry-over from other donors' samples. The gene calls are TRBV7-3 and TRBJ2-3; tentatively, D is TRBD2 (5 bases). The CDR3 reads CASSRTSTDTQYF. The CDR3 coding sequence is TGTGCCAGCAGTCGGACTAGCACAGATACGCAGTATTTT.